This TCR beta chain was recovered during a study of CD8 T cells in ankylosing spondylitis. This clonotype has a count of ten or more. Antigen specificity is unknown. Study-wide findings and caveats: The clones that were linked to disease were reported to be significantly enriched in matched synovial fluid samples from ankylosing spondylitis patients.

Germline V gene lookup returns CDR1 SGHDT and CDR2 YYEEEE. The CDR3 length is 14 residues. Trimming pared 6 bases from V and 0 bases from J, leaving 12 bases between. Using its own MiXCR run on the 5' RACE reads, TCRdb lists one record per CDR3 protein. The data hold 300,000 to 400,000 distinct CDR3 sequences, with around a tenth observed a single time. This TCR derives from a female donor with ankylosing spondylitis or in good health (not recorded which). The material sequenced was blood, either unsorted or a sorted T cell fraction (not recorded which). The genes are TRBV5-6 and TRBJ1-1, with D possibly matching TRBD1 (5 bases). Here the CDR3 DNA reads TGTGCCAGCAAGAAGGGACTGATGAACACTGAAGCTTTCTTT. Its translation is CASKKGLMNTEAFF.